These 32 T cell receptor beta chains share one sample of origin, sequenced in a study of blood T cell repertoires in COVID-19. Only in-frame clones appear in the TCRdb table, and some are missing; sequencing was by immunoSEQ multiplex PCR. The sample has some 130,000 clones; around 88% are singletons. The material sequenced was peripheral blood. These receptors were taken from a man aged 50 to 59 with acute or convalescent COVID-19.

V is TRBV19 and J is TRBJ2-7; a weak D match, TRBD2 (5 bases). CDR3 length equals 14 residues. V dropped 5 bases and J dropped 1 base, with 12 bases sitting between them. Germline V lookup: CDR1 LNHDA, CDR2 SQIVND (reference sequence). CDR3 DNA: TGTGCCAGTAGTCTGGACGGAGGTTCCTACGAGCAGTACTTC. This gives the protein CASSLDGGSYEQYF.

The rearrangement joins TRBV6-6 to TRBJ1-2; TRBD1 aligns across 10 bases. J was trimmed by 3 bases and V by 5 bases; bases with no gene match: 9. There are 16 residues in the CDR3. Germline assignment: CDR1 MNHNY and CDR2 SVGAGI (reference sequence). The CDR3 loop reads CASSRTGTGEDYGYTF. The CDR3 coding sequence is TGTGCCAGCAGTCGAACCGGGACAGGGGAGGACTATGGCTACACCTTC.

The chain joins TRBV5-1 to TRBJ2-3; D gene unclear. The CDR3 covers 13 residues. V was pared by 5 bases and J by 2 bases, with 9 bases between. CDR1 is SGHRS, CDR2 YFSETQ, per germline. Written as DNA, the CDR3 is TGCGCCAGCAGATACGACAACACAGATACGCAGTATTTT. It specifies CASRYDNTDTQYF. Combining the CDR3 with reference TRBV5-1 and TRBJ2-3 gives the whole variable domain KAGVTQTPRYLIKTRGQQVTLSCSPISGHRSVSWYQQTPGQGLQFLFEYFSETQRNKGNFPGRFSGRQFSNSRSEMNVSTLELGDSALYLCASRYDNTDTQYFGPGTRLTVL.

This chain uses TRBV9 with TRBJ2-1, with 11 bases fitting TRBD2. The CDR3 has 14 residues. Germline trimming cut 3 bases from V and 9 bases from J; bases unmatched to any gene: 5. Germline loops: CDR1 SGDLS, CDR2 YYNGEE. The CDR3 region is CASSELAGVSEQFF. DNA for the CDR3: TGTGCCAGCAGCGAACTAGCGGGAGTCAGTGAGCAGTTCTTC.

The CDR3 DNA follows: TGCGCCAGCAGCTTGGCTCAGGGGGCGACTGAAGCTTTCTTT. Protein sequence: CASSLAQGATEAFF. The rearrangement uses TRBV5-1 and TRBJ1-1; 8 positions agree with TRBD1. The CDR3 covers 14 residues. The germline gives CDR1 SGHRS, CDR2 YFSETQ. V shed 0 bases, J shed 5 bases, and the junction held 3 bases outside the gene matches.

The chain recombines TRBV7-8 with TRBJ1-3; D is undetermined. CDR3 length: 16 amino acids. Per germline, CDR1 SGHVS and CDR2 FQNEAQ. The V and J ends lost 3 bases and 1 base respectively, with 13 bases between them. CDR3 bases: TGTGCCAGCAGCTTCGCCGCGGATAATTCTGGAAACACCATATATTTT. Amino acids: CASSFAADNSGNTIYF.

The chain combines TRBV29-1 with TRBJ1-2, with a weak D call TRBD1 (5 bases). This CDR3 contains 14 residues. Germline CDR1 SQVTM, CDR2 ANQGSEA. Trimming took off 6 bases at V and 2 bases at J, with 16 bases between the two ends. This chain's CDR3 is CSVVSGPPNYGYTF. The CDR3 DNA is TGCAGCGTCGTATCAGGGCCTCCGAACTATGGCTACACCTTC. Full variable domain (remainder filled in from reference TRBV29-1 and TRBJ1-2): SAVISQKPSRDICQRGTSLTIQCQVDSQVTMMFWYRQQPGQSLTLIATANQGSEATYESGFVIDKFPISRPNLTFSTLTVSNMSPEDSSIYLCSVVSGPPNYGYTFGSGTRLTVV.

The rearrangement uses TRBV7-9 and TRBJ2-3; 8 bases are a match to TRBD2. In germline, CDR1 is SEHNR, CDR2 FQNEAQ (reference sequence). The CDR3 consists of 14 residues. Germline trimming cut 5 bases from V and 3 bases from J; bases unmatched to any gene: 4. The CDR3 sequence: CASSDGLATDTQYF. CDR3 DNA sequence: TGTGCCAGCAGCGACGGACTAGCAACAGATACGCAGTATTTT.

The chain uses TRBV5-5 and TRBJ1-3; D remains unclear. The CDR3 runs 16 residues. Per germline, CDR1 SGHKS and CDR2 YYEKEE (reference sequence). V was trimmed by 1 base and J by 0 bases, leaving 11 bases between them. CDR3 in amino acids: CASSLNTGYSGNTIYF. In nucleotides, the CDR3 is TGTGCCAGCAGCTTGAATACCGGTTACTCTGGAAACACCATATATTTT.

The chain carries TRBV9 and TRBJ1-2; TRBD1 might be the D (5 bases). The V and J ends lost 3 bases and 4 bases respectively, with 16 bases between them. This CDR3 is built from 15 residues. Germline lookup yields CDR1 SGDLS and CDR2 YYNGEE. This CDR3 reads CASSAGGLTVYGYTF. In DNA, the CDR3 is TGTGCCAGCAGCGCCGGGGGACTGACGGTCTATGGCTACACCTTC.

CDR3 sequence reads: CASSLDRRNTEAFF. The CDR3, as DNA: TGTGCCAGCAGCCTGGACAGGCGAAACACTGAAGCTTTCTTT. This chain links TRBV3-1 (or the pseudogene TRBV3-2) with TRBJ1-1; the match to TRBD1 covers 7 bases. CDR1 and CDR2 from the germline V gene are LGHDT and YNNKEL (reference sequence). This CDR3 contains 14 residues. The V and J ends lost 4 bases and 2 bases, in that order; junction bases with no gene match: 4.

This clone was detected only once. The chain links TRBV11-2 to TRBJ2-3, with 8 bases fitting TRBD2. CDR1 is SGHAT and CDR2 is FQNNGV in the germline V gene. The J segment lost 0 bases and the V segment lost 5 bases, leaving 13 bases of the junction unmatched. The CDR3 spans 18 residues. CDR3 nucleotides: TGTGCCAGCAGCCGGAGACGGGCGGGAGGCCTTAGCACAGATACGCAGTATTTT. Its protein product is CASSRRRAGGLSTDTQYF.

This clone has only one observation. The chain joins TRBV29-1 to TRBJ2-5; 8 bases are shared with TRBD1. The germline CDR1 and CDR2 sequences are SQVTM and ANQGSEA. The CDR3 sequence is 14 residues long. V gave up 3 bases and J gave up 4 bases; unmatched junction bases: 7. CDR3 nucleotide sequence: TGCAGCGTTGATTGCCTAGGACAGGGAGAGACCCAGTACTTC. Translating gives CSVDCLGQGETQYF.

The chain carries TRBV9 and TRBJ2-2; 9 nucleotides align to TRBD1. V shed 0 bases, J shed 5 bases, and the junction held 8 bases outside the gene matches. CDR1 SGDLS and CDR2 YYNGEE come from the germline V gene. The CDR3 is made up of 17 amino acids. As DNA, the CDR3 is TGTGCCAGCAGCGTAGCGTTCGGGACAGGGAGGACCGGGGAGCTGTTTTTT. It encodes CASSVAFGTGRTGELFF.

The chain joins TRBV4-1 to TRBJ2-2; unclear D gene. The germline CDR1 and CDR2 sequences are MGHRA and YSYEKL. Trimming cost V 3 bases and J 1 base, with 9 bases left between them. The CDR3 is 15 residues long. CDR3 DNA: TGCGCCAGCAGCCATAACTCTATGAACACCGGGGAGCTGTTTTTT. Encoded protein: CASSHNSMNTGELFF.

Concerning this clone: Other DNA sequences in this specimen translate into the identical CDR3. CDR3 amino acids: CASSSEGNQPQHF. CDR3 nucleotides: TGTGCCAGCAGTTCAGAGGGCAATCAGCCCCAGCATTTT. The chain employs TRBV2 and TRBJ1-5; D remains ambiguous. Germline values: CDR1 SNHLY, CDR2 FYNNEI. V gave up 5 bases and J gave up 2 bases, with 7 bases separating them. The CDR3 has 13 amino acids.

This rearrangement joins TRBV10-3 to TRBJ1-1; 8 positions match TRBD1. The CDR3 consists of 15 residues. Germline CDR1 ENHRY, CDR2 SYGVKD. V was clipped by 4 bases and J by 3 bases; unmatched bases: 7. CDR3 sequence (DNA): TGTGCCATCAGTGGGTTCTCAGGGGGCTACACTGAAGCTTTCTTT. Translation: CAISGFSGGYTEAFF.

The chain couples TRBV18 to TRBJ1-5; maybe TRBD1 (5 bases). CDR3 length: 12 amino acids. Germline V CDR1 and CDR2: KGHSH, LQKENI. V lost 4 bases and J 5 bases, leaving 6 bases between the germline ends. The CDR3 loop reads CASSQQDQPQHF. The CDR3 coding sequence is TGTGCCAGCTCACAACAGGATCAGCCCCAGCATTTT.

The rearrangement links TRBV11-2 to TRBJ2-2; 8 bases are shared with TRBD2. Losses at the gene ends were 6 bases for V and 7 bases for J; bases not matched to a gene: 13. Germline loops: CDR1 SGHAT, CDR2 FQNNGV. This CDR3 is built from 16 residues. In DNA form, the CDR3 reads TGTGCCAGCAGAGTGACCGGGACCGCGGGAGGCGGGGAGCTGTTTTTT. Translated, it gives CASRVTGTAGGGELFF.

As DNA, the CDR3 is TGTGCCAGCAGCCTCATGATGGGGGCCCGCCATGAGCAGTTCTTC. Amino acid sequence: CASSLMMGARHEQFF. The genes are TRBV11-1 and TRBJ2-1; TRBD1 might be the D (6 bases). V was pared by 5 bases and J by 8 bases, with 19 bases between. Germline loops: CDR1 SGHAT, CDR2 FQDESV (reference sequence). The CDR3 covers 15 residues. The whole variable domain, remainder taken from reference TRBV11-1 and TRBJ2-1, is EAEVAQSPRYKITEKSQAVAFWCDPISGHATLYWYRQILGQGPELLVQFQDESVVDDSQLPKDRFSAERLKGVDSTLKIQPAELGDSAMYLCASSLMMGARHEQFFGPGTRLTVL.

This chain joins TRBV19 and TRBJ1-1, with D possibly matching TRBD1 (5 bases). Trimming left V 4 bases short and J 3 bases short, with 9 bases between. This CDR3 contains 13 residues. Germline V gives CDR1 LNHDA, CDR2 SQIVND (reference sequence). This CDR3 reads CASSTGGDTEAFF. The CDR3 DNA follows: TGTGCCAGTAGTACGGGGGGGGACACTGAAGCTTTCTTT.

The chain carries TRBV28 and TRBJ2-2; 10 bases line up with TRBD1. V lost 5 bases, J lost 0 bases, and 9 bases stayed unmatched. In germline, CDR1 is MDHEN, CDR2 SYDVKM. CDR3 length equals 18 residues. The CDR3 DNA follows: TGTGCCAGCAGTCTCGTGGGACAGGGGATATCGAACACCGGGGAGCTGTTTTTT. Translation: CASSLVGQGISNTGELFF.

The chain is built from TRBV5-1 and TRBJ2-7; 9 nucleotides agree with TRBD2. Losses at the gene ends were 3 bases for V and 2 bases for J; bases not matched to a gene: 6. The CDR3 loop spans 15 amino acids. Germline lookup yields CDR1 SGHRS and CDR2 YFSETQ. The DNA of the CDR3 is TGCGCCAGCAGCTGGGGACTAGCAGATACCTACGAGCAGTACTTC. Amino acid sequence: CASSWGLADTYEQYF.

In its sample, this clone was seen a few times. The sample has other DNA sequences that encode this CDR3 too. The V call is TRBV5-1, the J call TRBJ2-7, with 9 bases that match TRBD1. Germline trimming cut 4 bases from V and 3 bases from J; bases unmatched to any gene: 5. CDR1 and CDR2 from the germline V gene are SGHRS and YFSETQ. This CDR3 spans 14 amino acids. CDR3 region: CASSPGQGHYEQYF. The CDR3 DNA reads TGCGCCAGCAGCCCGGGACAGGGACACTACGAGCAGTACTTC. The full variable domain, with the rest looked up from reference TRBV5-1 and TRBJ2-7, is KAGVTQTPRYLIKTRGQQVTLSCSPISGHRSVSWYQQTPGQGLQFLFEYFSETQRNKGNFPGRFSGRQFSNSRSEMNVSTLELGDSALYLCASSPGQGHYEQYFGPGTRLTVT.

The V gene is TRBV28, the J gene TRBJ1-2; D remains ambiguous. Germline lookup yields CDR1 MDHEN and CDR2 SYDVKM. V lost 5 bases and J lost 8, with 12 bases in between. The CDR3 runs 12 residues. Written as DNA, the CDR3 is TGTGCCAGCAGTCAACCCCCAGTGGGCTACACCTTC. Protein: CASSQPPVGYTF.

The chain joins TRBV13 to TRBJ2-1; TRBD2 matches at 7 bases. CDR1 and CDR2 from the germline V gene are PRHDT and FYEKMQ (reference sequence). This CDR3 comprises 16 residues. V gave up 3 bases and J gave up 6 bases; unmatched junction bases: 11. The CDR3 bases are TGTGCCAGCAGCTTTCGACTGACTAGCTACGGCAATGAGCAGTTCTTC. It yields the protein CASSFRLTSYGNEQFF.

The rearrangement links TRBV7-9 to TRBJ1-1; 7 bases match TRBD1. CDR1 and CDR2 (germline): SEHNR, FQNEAQ (reference sequence). Trimming cost V 5 bases and J 3 bases; bases outside gene matches: 6. This CDR3 is built from 14 residues. CDR3 residues: CASSTGTVYTEAFF. For the CDR3, the DNA is TGTGCCAGCAGCACCGGGACAGTATACACTGAAGCTTTCTTT.

V usage is TRBV28 and J usage is TRBJ1-2; no firm D call. The CDR3 has 14 amino acids. Germline CDR1 is MDHEN and CDR2 is SYDVKM. V dropped 4 bases and J dropped 3 bases, with 12 bases sitting between them. The CDR3 sequence: CASSSYGDHYGYTF. The CDR3 nucleotides are TGTGCCAGCAGTTCATACGGGGATCACTATGGCTACACCTTC.

This chain connects TRBV27 to TRBJ2-1; 7 bases match TRBD2. Germline V CDR1 and CDR2: MNHEY, SMNVEV (reference sequence). With 5 bases clipped from V and 8 bases from J, the junction kept 15 bases outside the gene matches. This CDR3 region has 16 residues. The CDR3 nucleotides read TGTGCCAGCAGTGTATTAACGACTAGCCTCCTGGATGAGCAGTTCTTC. This codes for CASSVLTTSLLDEQFF.

This chain joins TRBV20-1 and TRBJ2-2, with 10 bases identical to TRBD2. Trimming took 3 bases from V and 0 from J; bases not matched to a gene: 4. This CDR3 has 16 residues. Germline assignment: CDR1 DFQATT and CDR2 SNEGSKA (reference sequence). The DNA for the CDR3 is TGCAGTGCTAGTTCTAGCGGGGGATCGAACACCGGGGAGCTGTTTTTT. It translates to CSASSSGGSNTGELFF.

The chain joins TRBV28 to TRBJ1-3; TRBD1 might be the D (5 bases). CDR3 length equals 15 residues. Germline values: CDR1 MDHEN, CDR2 SYDVKM. Trimming removed 5 bases from V and 1 base from J, with 12 bases in between. The CDR3 region is CASSEQARSGNTIYF. The CDR3 DNA follows: TGTGCCAGCAGTGAACAGGCTAGATCTGGAAACACCATATATTTT.

This chain joins TRBV11-2 and TRBJ2-7; maybe TRBD2 (5 bases). This CDR3 comprises 14 residues. The V gene lost 10 bases and the J gene lost 3 bases, with 19 bases spanning the gap. CDR1 is SGHAT, CDR2 FQNNGV, per germline. CDR3 sequence: CAIADSGKNYEQYF. The CDR3 bases are TGTGCCATCGCCGACTCGGGAAAAAACTACGAGCAGTACTTC.